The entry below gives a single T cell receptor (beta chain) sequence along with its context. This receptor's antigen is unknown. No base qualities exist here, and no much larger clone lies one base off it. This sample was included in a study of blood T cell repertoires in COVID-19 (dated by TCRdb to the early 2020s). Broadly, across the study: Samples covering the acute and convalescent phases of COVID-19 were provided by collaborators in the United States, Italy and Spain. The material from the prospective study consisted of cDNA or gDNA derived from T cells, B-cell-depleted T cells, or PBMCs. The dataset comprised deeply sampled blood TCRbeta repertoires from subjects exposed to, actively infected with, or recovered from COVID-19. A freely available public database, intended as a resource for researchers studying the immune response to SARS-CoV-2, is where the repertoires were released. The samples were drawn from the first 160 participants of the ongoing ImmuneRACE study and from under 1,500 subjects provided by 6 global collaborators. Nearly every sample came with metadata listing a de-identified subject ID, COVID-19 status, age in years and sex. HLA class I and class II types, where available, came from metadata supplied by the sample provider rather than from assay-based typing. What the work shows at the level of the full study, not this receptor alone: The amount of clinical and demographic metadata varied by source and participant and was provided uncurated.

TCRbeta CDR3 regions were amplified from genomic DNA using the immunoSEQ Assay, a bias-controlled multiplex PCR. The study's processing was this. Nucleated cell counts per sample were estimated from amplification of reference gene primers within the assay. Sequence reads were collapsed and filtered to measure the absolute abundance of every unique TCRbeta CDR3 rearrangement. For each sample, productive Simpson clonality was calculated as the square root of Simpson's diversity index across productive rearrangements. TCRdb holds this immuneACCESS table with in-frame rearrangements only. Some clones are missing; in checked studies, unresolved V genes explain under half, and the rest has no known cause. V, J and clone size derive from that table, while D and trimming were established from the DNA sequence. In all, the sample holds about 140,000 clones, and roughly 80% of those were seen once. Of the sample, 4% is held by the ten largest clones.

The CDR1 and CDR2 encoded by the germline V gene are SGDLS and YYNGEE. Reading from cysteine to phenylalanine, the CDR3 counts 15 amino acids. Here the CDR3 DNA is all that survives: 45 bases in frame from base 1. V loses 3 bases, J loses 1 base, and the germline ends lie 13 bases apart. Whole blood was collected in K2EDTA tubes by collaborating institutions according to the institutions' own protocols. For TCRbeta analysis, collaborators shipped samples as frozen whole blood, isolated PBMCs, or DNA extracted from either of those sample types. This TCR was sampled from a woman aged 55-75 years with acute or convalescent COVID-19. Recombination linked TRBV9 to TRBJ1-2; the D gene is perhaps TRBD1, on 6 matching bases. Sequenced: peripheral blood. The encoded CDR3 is CASSASGTYNYGYTF. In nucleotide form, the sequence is TGTGCCAGCAGCGCCTCCGGGACATATAACTATGGCTACACCTTC.